One and the same sample provided the 2 T cell receptor beta chains below, sequenced in a study of cytomegalovirus exposure and HLA in healthy donors. The PCR employed 60 Vbeta primers together with 13 Jbeta primers. The assay was immunoSEQ multiplex PCR, and TCRdb's table has in-frame clones only and misses some. The table lists 20,000 to 25,000 clones. The sequencing input was PBMCs. The receptors derive from a male donor in good health and CMV-seropositive.

The chain is built from TRBV15 and TRBJ2-2, with D possibly TRBD1 on 6 matching bases. The length of the CDR3 is 15 residues. The germline V and J ends were trimmed by 4 bases and 9 bases, with 18 bases remaining between them. Germline V gene lookup returns CDR1 LNHNV and CDR2 YYDKDF (reference sequence). The CDR3 DNA reads TGTGCCACCAGCACAAGACAGGCCCTCGGGAGGGAGCTGTTTTTT. This gives the protein CATSTRQALGRELFF.

V is TRBV5-6 and J is TRBJ2-1; 9 bases map to TRBD1. J was trimmed by 3 bases and V by 2 bases; bases with no gene match: 3. This CDR3 is built from 15 residues. Germline V CDR1 and CDR2: SGHDT, YYEEEE. CDR3 sequence (DNA): TGTGCCAGCAGCTTTGGACAGGGGATCTACAATGAGCAGTTCTTC. Residues: CASSFGQGIYNEQFF.